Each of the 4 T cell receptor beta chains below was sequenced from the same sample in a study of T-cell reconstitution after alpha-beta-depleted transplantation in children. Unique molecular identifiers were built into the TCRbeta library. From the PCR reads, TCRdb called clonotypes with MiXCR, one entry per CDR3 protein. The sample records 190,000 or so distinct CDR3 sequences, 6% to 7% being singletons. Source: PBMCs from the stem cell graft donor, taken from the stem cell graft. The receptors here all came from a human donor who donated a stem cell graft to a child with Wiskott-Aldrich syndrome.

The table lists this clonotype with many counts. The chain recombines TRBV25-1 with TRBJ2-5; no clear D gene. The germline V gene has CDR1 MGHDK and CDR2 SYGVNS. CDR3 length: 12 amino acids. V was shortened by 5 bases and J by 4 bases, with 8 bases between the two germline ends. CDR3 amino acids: CASSSPPETQYF. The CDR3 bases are TGTGCCAGCAGTAGTCCCCCAGAGACCCAGTACTTC.

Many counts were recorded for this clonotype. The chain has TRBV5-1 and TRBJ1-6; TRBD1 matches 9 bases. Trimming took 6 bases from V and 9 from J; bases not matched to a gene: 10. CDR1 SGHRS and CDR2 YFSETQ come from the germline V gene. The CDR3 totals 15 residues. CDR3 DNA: TGCGCCAGCACCCGCGAGGGACAGGGTGGTTCACCCCTCCACTTT. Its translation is CASTREGQGGSPLHF.

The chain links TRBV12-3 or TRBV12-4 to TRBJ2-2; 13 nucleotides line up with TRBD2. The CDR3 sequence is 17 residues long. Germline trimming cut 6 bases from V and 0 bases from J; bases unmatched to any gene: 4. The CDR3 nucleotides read TGTGCCAGCAGGCCGGGGACTAGCGGGACGAACACCGGGGAGCTGTTTTTT. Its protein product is CASRPGTSGTNTGELFF.

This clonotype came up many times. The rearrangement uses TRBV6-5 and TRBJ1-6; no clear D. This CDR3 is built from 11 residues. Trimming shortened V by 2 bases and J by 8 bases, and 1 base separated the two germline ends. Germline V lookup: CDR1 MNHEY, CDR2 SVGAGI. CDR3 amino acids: CASSYDSPLHF. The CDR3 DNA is TGTGCCAGCAGTTACGATTCACCCCTCCACTTT.